This T cell receptor (beta chain) was sequenced in a study of blood T cell repertoires in COVID-19. The germline V and J ends were trimmed by 7 bases and 2 bases, with 6 bases remaining between them. The CDR3 has 13 amino acids. Sequenced by immunoSEQ multiplex PCR; TCRdb stores in-frame clones only, minus some. The sample has about 430,000 clones; 88% are singletons. The clonotype was recovered from a woman in her late teens or twenties who had been exposed to COVID-19. The chain uses TRBV12-3 or TRBV12-4 and TRBJ2-6; D is unclear. The sequenced sample was PBMCs or T cells enriched from blood (not recorded which). CDR3 protein: CASIHPGANVLTF. CDR3 nucleotides: TGTGCCAGCATCCATCCTGGGGCCAACGTCCTGACTTTC.